A selection of T cell receptor beta chains follows, all from one sample in a study of T cell responses to AZD1222 COVID-19 vaccine. Clones were sequenced by immunoSEQ multiplex PCR, and TCRdb holds only the in-frame ones, with some missing. The sample contains about 110,000 clones, 91% of which appear only once. The sequencing here drew on peripheral blood, taken on day 0 of AZD1222 vaccination. These receptors came from an adult in good health. Both conserved end residues are part of each CDR3. Fields, in order: J gene, V gene, CDR3 length, CDR3 protein.

>TRBJ1-1|TRBV7-9|13
CASSAQGSTEAFF
>TRBJ2-7|TRBV20-1|13
CSASSVATYEQYF
>TRBJ1-2|TRBV6-5|13
CASRVEANYGYTF
>TRBJ2-5|TRBV6-5|15
CASSPLPDRGVTQYF
>TRBJ2-3|TRBV2|15
CASSLDTGATDTQYF
>TRBJ1-1|TRBV10-3|13
CAISEKWGDEAFF
>TRBJ1-5|TRBV30|12
CAWSPGEQPQHF
>TRBJ1-5|TRBV6-6|12
CASSVGGQPQHF
>TRBJ2-7|TRBV6-5|14
CASAGLGGNYEQYF
>TRBJ1-1|TRBV6-5|15
CASSRIRPGDTEAFF
>TRBJ1-2|TRBV3-1/TRBV3-2|14
CASSQVDRQGGYTF
>TRBJ1-5|TRBV6-4|18
CASSDYRDRALGNQPQHF
>TRBJ1-1|TRBV12-3/TRBV12-4|13
CASSSRTNTEAFF
>TRBJ1-1|TRBV6-5|15
CASSLTGGPNTEAFF
>TRBJ2-7|TRBV6-5|14
CASSLAGGSYEQYF
>TRBJ1-3|TRBV20-1|14
CSASGTGPGNTIYF
>TRBJ1-1|TRBV10-3|13
CAISEGGNTEAFF
>TRBJ2-1|TRBV27|14
CASSLTARFNEQFF
>TRBJ1-3|TRBV5-1|16
CASRRGTAGNGNTIYF
>TRBJ1-6|TRBV19|17
CASNKPSGRVDNSPLHF
>TRBJ1-1|TRBV13|13
CASSYTGSTEAFF
>TRBJ1-3|TRBV6-5|15
CASSRDRYSGNTIYF
>TRBJ1-5|TRBV29-1|12
CSVEGQGSAQHF
>TRBJ2-1|TRBV19|16
CASSLRWRGEGNEQFF
>TRBJ1-2|TRBV19|14
CASSMWRTYSGYTF
>TRBJ2-3|TRBV7-9|17
CASSRFLTGGRTDTQYF
>TRBJ1-2|TRBV18|14
CASSPPTKFYGYTF
>TRBJ2-7|TRBV7-2|15
CASSLSSGLDYEQYF
>TRBJ2-1|TRBV24-1|15
CATSEGTGYLAQQFF
>TRBJ1-4|TRBV4-1|20
CASSFQSRGVSRGSDEKLFF
>TRBJ2-3|TRBV9|16
CASSALGLAGGDTQYF
>TRBJ1-5|TRBV7-2|15
CASSWGQGGNQPQHF
>TRBJ1-5|TRBV7-2|15
CASSSGQHSNQPQHF
>TRBJ1-5|TRBV19|15
CASSPTGGAGQPQHF
>TRBJ2-3|TRBV7-9|14
CASSLDRGWDTQYF
>TRBJ1-1|TRBV4-2|13
CASSHLGQGEAFF
>TRBJ1-1|TRBV29-1|15
CSVVLRLTVNTEAFF
>TRBJ2-3|TRBV5-8|14
CASSPGTGADTQYF
>TRBJ2-1|TRBV10-3|15
CATVLASGNYNEQFF
>TRBJ1-5|TRBV5-8|15
CASSSGTAARQPQHF
>TRBJ1-2|TRBV6-5|13
CATRSGGRGVSTF
>TRBJ2-2|TRBV6-5|14
CASSSAGGTGELFF
>TRBJ1-1|TRBV5-1|13
CASKQGPNTEAFF
>TRBJ2-5|TRBV7-9|13
CASSKDSQETQYF